The 20 T cell receptor beta chains in this list originate from one sample, sequenced in a study of cytomegalovirus exposure and HLA in healthy donors. With 60 Vbeta and 13 Jbeta primers, the PCR was carried out. Profiling relied on immunoSEQ multiplex PCR, and the TCRdb table lists in-frame clones only, not all of them. The table includes 180,000 or so clones, about four fifths detected once. The sample taken for sequencing was PBMCs. The receptor source for this set is a woman aged 18 to 35 in good health and CMV-seronegative.

The CDR3 DNA reads TGTGCCAGCAGGGACCGGGACAGGGGCACAGATACGCAGTATTTT. It codes for CASRDRDRGTDTQYF. The chain is built from TRBV28 and TRBJ2-3, with TRBD1 matching over 9 bases. Trimming at V came to 6 bases and at J to 1 base, leaving 5 bases not matched to a gene. The CDR3 length is 15 residues. In germline, CDR1 is MDHEN, CDR2 SYDVKM.

V and J are TRBV18 and TRBJ2-1; 7 bases fit TRBD2. Unmatched junction bases numbered 13, after V lost 2 bases and J lost 3 bases. The germline CDR1 and CDR2 sequences are KGHSH and LQKENI. The CDR3 covers 18 residues. Here the CDR3 reads CASSPAGSPSGVYNEQFF. In DNA, the CDR3 is TGTGCCAGCTCACCAGCGGGGTCCCCGAGCGGGGTCTACAATGAGCAGTTCTTC. Filled out from reference TRBV18 and TRBJ2-1, the complete variable domain reads NAGVMQNPRHLVRRRGQEARLRCSPMKGHSHVYWYRQLPEEGLKFMVYLQKENIIDESGMPKERFSAEFPKEGPSILRIQQVVRGDSAAYFCASSPAGSPSGVYNEQFFGPGTRLTVL.

The chain links TRBV5-1 to TRBJ2-6; no definite D call. The germline CDR1 and CDR2 sequences are SGHRS and YFSETQ. Deletions cut 5 bases from V and 0 bases from J, with 15 bases between. This CDR3 spans 17 amino acids. The CDR3 sequence is CASRVVEAYSGANVLTF. The CDR3 bases are TGCGCCAGCAGGGTCGTAGAGGCTTACTCTGGGGCCAACGTCCTGACTTTC.

The gene calls are TRBV4-3 and TRBJ2-5; D is unclear. V lost 4 bases and J lost 4, with 10 bases in between. The length of the CDR3 is 13 residues. Germline V CDR1 and CDR2: LGHNA, YSLEER. In DNA, the CDR3 is TGCGCCAGCAGCCTTAGTAGTGTAGAGACCCAGTACTTC. Translation gives CASSLSSVETQYF.

This clone was observed a handful of times. CDR3 nucleotide sequence: TGTGCCAGCAGCAAATTACAGGGGGAGAACACTGAAGCTTTCTTT. Protein: CASSKLQGENTEAFF. The chain recombines TRBV4-2 with TRBJ1-1; 8 nucleotides match TRBD1. The germline V gene has CDR1 LGHNA and CDR2 YNFKEQ. The CDR3 is made up of 15 amino acids. J gave up 1 base and V 5 bases, and 6 bases lay outside the gene matches.

The gene calls are TRBV27 and TRBJ2-3; TRBD2 agrees at 11 bases. V shed 4 bases and J 5 bases; nucleotides not matched to a gene: 8. The CDR3 consists of 16 residues. Germline CDR1 reads MNHEY; CDR2 reads SMNVEV (reference sequence). As DNA, the CDR3 is TGTGCCAGCAGTTCCCCGATAGCGGGAGGGTTAGATACGCAGTATTTT. It encodes CASSSPIAGGLDTQYF.

The gene calls are TRBV19 and TRBJ1-2; 7 bases map to TRBD1. The CDR3 runs to 13 residues. With V trimmed by 10 bases and J by 7 bases, 12 bases remained unmatched. Germline V gene sequence: CDR1 LNHDA, CDR2 SQIVND (reference sequence). The CDR3 sequence: CATLPDRVGGYTF. In DNA, the CDR3 is TGTGCCACCCTCCCCGACAGGGTTGGTGGCTACACCTTC. The full variable domain, in which reference TRBV19 and TRBJ1-2 provide the parts outside the CDR3, is DGGITQSPKYLFRKEGQNVTLSCEQNLNHDAMYWYRQDPGQGLRLIYYSQIVNDFQKGDIAEGYSVSREKKESFPLTVTSAQKNPTAFYLCATLPDRVGGYTFGSGTRLTVV.

The V and J genes are TRBV19 and TRBJ2-5; D is perhaps TRBD2 (6 bases). V lost 5 bases and J lost 3, with 10 bases in between. This CDR3 contains 13 residues. Germline V CDR1 and CDR2: LNHDA, SQIVND (reference sequence). As DNA, the CDR3 is TGTGCCAGTAGTCGAACGGGGGAAGAGACCCAGTACTTC. Its protein product is CASSRTGEETQYF.

This sequence joins TRBV6-1 and TRBJ1-5; 7 nucleotides align to TRBD1. Unmatched junction bases numbered 6, after V lost 6 bases and J lost 4 bases. Per germline, CDR1 MNHNS and CDR2 SASEGT. The CDR3 runs to 14 residues. The CDR3 sequence is CASRGTEGNQPQHF. The CDR3 nucleotides are TGTGCCAGCAGGGGGACAGAAGGGAATCAGCCCCAGCATTTT.

CDR3 region: CASSLLSGSWETQYF. The CDR3 bases are TGTGCCAGCAGCTTACTTAGCGGGAGTTGGGAGACCCAGTACTTC. The chain is built from TRBV11-3 and TRBJ2-5; 9 nucleotides match TRBD2. Trimming at V came to 2 bases and at J to 5 bases, leaving 6 bases not matched to a gene. The germline gives CDR1 SGHNT, CDR2 YENEEA. There are 15 residues in the CDR3.

This clone occurred a few times. The rearrangement joins TRBV6-1 to TRBJ2-1, with 11 bases fitting TRBD1. The V segment lost 6 bases and the J segment 3 bases; nucleotides outside the gene matches: 4. The CDR3 loop spans 15 amino acids. CDR1 and CDR2 from the germline V gene are MNHNS and SASEGT. CDR3 loop: CASSLGQGDYNEQFF. DNA of the CDR3: TGTGCCAGCAGCCTGGGACAGGGGGACTACAATGAGCAGTTCTTC.

The gene calls are TRBV5-8 and TRBJ1-5; 7 bases fit TRBD1. This CDR3 contains 16 residues. CDR1 is SGHTS, CDR2 YDEGEE, per germline. J lost 7 bases, V lost 0 bases, and 10 bases had no gene match. The CDR3: CASSLGQGTKVQPQHF. As DNA, the CDR3 is TGTGCCAGCAGCTTGGGACAGGGAACGAAGGTCCAGCCCCAGCATTTT. Combining the CDR3 with reference TRBV5-8 and TRBJ1-5 gives the whole variable domain EAGVTQSPTHLIKTRGQQATLRCSPISGHTSVYWYQQALGLGLQFLLWYDEGEERNRGNFPPRFSGRQFPNYSSELNVNALELEDSALYLCASSLGQGTKVQPQHFGDGTRLSIL.

This clone came up once. This chain joins TRBV9 and TRBJ2-7; 11 bases agree with TRBD2. The germline V gene encodes CDR1 SGDLS and CDR2 YYNGEE. The CDR3 loop spans 14 amino acids. J was trimmed by 3 bases and V by 3 bases; bases with no gene match: 2. The CDR3 spells CASSASGRNYEQYF. The CDR3, as DNA: TGTGCCAGCAGCGCTAGCGGGAGGAACTACGAGCAGTACTTC. Combining the CDR3 with reference TRBV9 and TRBJ2-7 gives the whole variable domain DSGVTQTPKHLITATGQRVTLRCSPRSGDLSVYWYQQSLDQGLQFLIQYYNGEERAKGNILERFSAQQFPDLHSELNLSSLELGDSALYFCASSASGRNYEQYFGPGTRLTVT.

The chain recombines TRBV11-2 with TRBJ2-2, with D maybe TRBD2 (6 bases). Trimming pared 0 bases from V and 4 bases from J, leaving 9 bases between. This CDR3 has 15 residues. The germline V gene has CDR1 SGHAT and CDR2 FQNNGV. The CDR3 loop is CASSLDPGGTGELFF. The CDR3 DNA sequence: TGTGCCAGCAGCTTAGATCCCGGGGGCACCGGGGAGCTGTTTTTT. Using reference TRBV11-2 and TRBJ2-2 for the parts outside the CDR3, the full variable domain is EAGVAQSPRYKIIEKRQSVAFWCNPISGHATLYWYQQILGQGPKLLIQFQNNGVVDDSQLPKDRFSAERLKGVDSTLKIQPAKLEDSAVYLCASSLDPGGTGELFFGEGSRLTVL.

This clone was recorded only once. The genes are TRBV27 and TRBJ1-5, with D perhaps TRBD1 (6 bases). V lost 6 bases and J lost 5, with 14 bases in between. There are 14 residues in the CDR3. Germline loops: CDR1 MNHEY, CDR2 SMNVEV (reference sequence). CDR3 in amino acids: CASRDRDIHQPQHF. DNA for the CDR3: TGTGCCAGCAGGGACCGGGACATCCATCAGCCCCAGCATTTT.

V usage is TRBV15 and J usage is TRBJ1-5; possible D gene TRBD1, 5 bases. V dropped 1 base and J dropped 7 bases, with 17 bases sitting between them. CDR3 length: 16 amino acids. Germline loops: CDR1 LNHNV, CDR2 YYDKDF (reference sequence). CDR3 in DNA: TGTGCCACCAGCAGAGTCGGCAGGGTACCAGAACAGCCCCAGCATTTT. This translates into CATSRVGRVPEQPQHF.

The chain recombines TRBV27 with TRBJ2-6; perhaps TRBD1 as D (6 bases). The CDR3 is made up of 17 amino acids. The V gene lost 6 bases and the J gene lost 0 bases, with 15 bases spanning the gap. Germline CDR1 and CDR2: MNHEY and SMNVEV (reference sequence). CDR3 residues: CASRDMTGRSGANVLTF. CDR3 in DNA: TGTGCCAGCAGAGATATGACAGGCCGCTCTGGGGCCAACGTCCTGACTTTC.

The chain employs TRBV28 and TRBJ2-2, with D hard to call. Germline CDR1 reads MDHEN; CDR2 reads SYDVKM. Trimming left V 3 bases short and J 8 bases short, with 7 bases between. The CDR3 loop spans 12 amino acids. The CDR3 DNA sequence: TGTGCCAGCAGTTTTCCTAGTGGGGAGCTGTTTTTT. This encodes CASSFPSGELFF.

The chain joins TRBV19 to TRBJ2-2; 8 bases are shared with TRBD1. Germline CDR1 reads LNHDA; CDR2 reads SQIVND (reference sequence). V shed 6 bases, J shed 5 bases, and the junction held 5 bases outside the gene matches. This CDR3 comprises 14 residues. The CDR3 region is CASSRGLGTGELFF. DNA of the CDR3: TGTGCCAGTAGCAGGGGGCTCGGAACCGGGGAGCTGTTTTTT.

This clone was seen just once. The rearrangement joins TRBV11-2 to TRBJ1-3, with 8 bases matching TRBD1. CDR1 and CDR2 (germline): SGHAT, FQNNGV. The CDR3 contains 18 residues. J gave up 4 bases and V 2 bases, and 13 bases lay outside the gene matches. The CDR3: CASSLPGQGPGSGNTIYF. The CDR3, as DNA: TGTGCCAGCAGCTTACCTGGACAGGGCCCCGGGTCGGGAAACACCATATATTTT. Filled out from reference TRBV11-2 and TRBJ1-3, the complete variable domain reads EAGVAQSPRYKIIEKRQSVAFWCNPISGHATLYWYQQILGQGPKLLIQFQNNGVVDDSQLPKDRFSAERLKGVDSTLKIQPAKLEDSAVYLCASSLPGQGPGSGNTIYFGEGSWLTVV.